Below, 14 T cell receptor beta chains from the same sample are listed, as sequenced in a study of CD8 T cells in ankylosing spondylitis. Notes on the study in general: Made up of fewer than ten highly homologous variants, a TCR beta motif appeared characteristic of ankylosing spondylitis blood.

Their recognized antigens are unknown. TCRdb fed the 5' RACE reads into MiXCR, producing one record per CDR3 protein. The sample contains under 150,000 distinct CDR3 sequences, 17% of which appear only once. The specimen sequenced was blood, either unsorted or a sorted T cell fraction (not recorded which). The receptor set was obtained from a male donor with ankylosing spondylitis.

This clonotype was observed a few times. The V and J genes are TRBV7-9 and TRBJ2-1, with 12 bases identical to TRBD2. The CDR3 is made up of 15 amino acids. CDR1 and CDR2 (germline): SEHNR, FQNEAQ (reference sequence). The V gene end was trimmed by 4 bases and the J gene end by 10 bases; junction bases not matched to a gene: 8. This chain's CDR3 is CASSSWTSGAEEQFF. The CDR3 bases are TGTGCCAGCAGCTCATGGACTAGCGGGGCGGAGGAGCAGTTCTTC.

This clonotype occurred a few times. The chain joins TRBV3-1 to TRBJ2-3, with D possibly matching TRBD2 (5 bases). This CDR3 comprises 17 residues. CDR1 is LGHDT and CDR2 is YNNKEL in the germline V gene (reference sequence). Trimming took 0 bases from V and 0 from J, leaving 13 bases between them. CDR3 in DNA: TGTGCCAGCAGCCAAGATCAAGTGGCGGGTAGCACAGATACGCAGTATTTT. It encodes CASSQDQVAGSTDTQYF.

The genes are TRBV5-6 and TRBJ2-3; weak D call: TRBD1 (5 bases). V dropped 1 base and J dropped 4 bases, with 13 bases sitting between them. Germline CDR1 reads SGHDT; CDR2 reads YYEEEE. CDR3 length: 15 residues. The CDR3 coding sequence is TGTGCCAGCAGCTTGAAGGGGTATGGGGCAGATACGCAGTATTTT. It specifies CASSLKGYGADTQYF.

This chain links TRBV10-3 with TRBJ2-5; 12 bases match TRBD2. CDR1 and CDR2 from the germline V gene are ENHRY and SYGVKD. J gave up 4 bases and V 10 bases, and 10 bases lay outside the gene matches. This CDR3 spans 15 amino acids. In nucleotides, the CDR3 is TGTGCCAGCGGCGCCGGACTAGCGGGAAGAGAGACCCAGTACTTC. This gives the protein CASGAGLAGRETQYF.

This clonotype was observed at least ten times. The CDR3 does not close with the conserved phenylalanine or tryptophan, likely indicating a read error. The DNA is omitted, as the CDR3 cannot be located on it reliably, and the CDR3 follows TCRdb's listing. The J gene is TRBJ2-7, the V gene TRBV15; the table's D call of TRBD1 was not tested on the DNA. The germline V gene encodes CDR1 LNHNV and CDR2 YYDKDF (reference sequence). A total of 11 residues make up the CDR3, ends included. This CDR3 is CATSSSGTIEI.

The V call is TRBV7-9, the J call TRBJ2-1; 9 positions match TRBD1. Trimming at V came to 7 bases and at J to 0 bases, leaving 4 bases not matched to a gene. The CDR3 runs 15 residues. Germline CDR1 SEHNR, CDR2 FQNEAQ (reference sequence). CDR3 DNA: TGTGCCAGCAAGGGACAGGGAAGCTCCTACAATGAGCAGTTCTTC. Translated, it gives CASKGQGSSYNEQFF.

A few counts support this clonotype. Germline is not matched at one junction end, which may reflect a read error. CDR3 region: CASTLSWGYEQCF. The CDR3, as DNA: TGTGCCAGCACCCTCTCCTGGGGCTACGAGCAGTGCTTC. V usage is TRBV2 and J usage is TRBJ2-7; the D gene is possibly TRBD1 (5 bases). This CDR3 contains 13 residues. Germline-derived CDR1 and CDR2 are SNHLY and FYNNEI. Filled out from reference TRBV2 and TRBJ2-7, the complete variable domain reads EPEVTQTPSHQVTQMGQEVILRCVPISNHLYFYWYRQILGQKVEFLVSFYNNEISEKSEIFDDQFSVERPDGSNFTLKIRSTKLEDSAMYFCASTLSWGYEQCFGPGTRLTVT.

This clonotype was detected a few times. The chain uses TRBV27 and TRBJ2-7; perhaps TRBD2 as D (5 bases). The germline V gene has CDR1 MNHEY and CDR2 SMNVEV (reference sequence). V gave up 10 bases and J gave up 4 bases, with 17 bases separating them. The CDR3 length is 13 residues. In DNA, the CDR3 is TGTGCCACCAGCCCCCGGGATGGTTACGAGCAGTACTTC. It specifies CATSPRDGYEQYF.

This clonotype was picked up a small number of times. Without the conserved terminal phenylalanine or tryptophan, this CDR3 likely stems from a read error. The CDR3 DNA sequence: TGTGCCACCCACCCAGGGGCAGACTACGAGCAGTACCTC. Protein product: CATHPGADYEQYL. V is TRBV28 and J is TRBJ2-7; maybe TRBD1 (6 bases). The V and J ends lost 10 bases and 3 bases respectively, with 16 bases between them. CDR3 length equals 13 residues. Germline CDR1 MDHEN, CDR2 SYDVKM.

Turning to this clonotype: The junction differs from germline at one of its ends, possibly a read error. The chain couples TRBV6-5 to TRBJ2-1; perhaps TRBD2 as D (6 bases). The CDR3 contains 14 residues. Germline CDR1 reads MNHEY; CDR2 reads SVGAGI. DNA for the CDR3: TGTACCAGCAGTTACGGCGCGCGGGGCCGGGAGCAGTTCTTC. It encodes CTSSYGARGREQFF.

The chain links TRBV19 to TRBJ1-5; 7 bases line up with TRBD1. The CDR3 is 13 amino acids. With V trimmed by 10 bases and J by 3 bases, 6 bases remained unmatched. Germline V lookup: CDR1 LNHDA, CDR2 SQIVND (reference sequence). CDR3 amino acids: CATGQAHNQPQHF. CDR3 coding DNA: TGTGCCACCGGACAGGCGCACAATCAGCCCCAGCATTTT.

The chain carries TRBV7-8 and TRBJ2-5; D is possibly TRBD2 (6 bases). Trimming left V 5 bases short and J 5 bases short, with 21 bases between. This CDR3 spans 16 amino acids. The germline CDR1 and CDR2 sequences are SGHVS and FQNEAQ. The CDR3 spells CASSHLTRRDQETQYF. The CDR3 nucleotides are TGTGCCAGCAGCCACCTTACTCGGCGGGATCAGGAGACCCAGTACTTC.

This clonotype was found a few times. The rearrangement uses TRBV7-8 and TRBJ2-1, with TRBD2 matching over 11 bases. The CDR3 consists of 18 residues. J was trimmed by 4 bases and V by 4 bases; bases with no gene match: 12. Germline V gene sequence: CDR1 SGHVS, CDR2 FQNEAQ. DNA for the CDR3: TGTGCCAGCAGCTCCGGGACTAGCGGTTCGCTTTGGTACAATGAGCAGTTCTTC. Its protein is CASSSGTSGSLWYNEQFF. Supplemented by reference TRBV7-8 and TRBJ2-1, the full variable domain reads GAGVSQSPRYKVAKRGQDVALRCDPISGHVSLFWYQQALGQGPEFLTYFQNEAQLDKSGLPSDRFFAERPEGSVSTLKIQRTQQEDSAVYLCASSSGTSGSLWYNEQFFGPGTRLTVL.

This chain uses TRBV7-2 with TRBJ2-3; no firm D call. The CDR3 contains 13 residues. Deletions cut 5 bases from V and 6 bases from J, with 12 bases between. Looked up from germline, CDR1 is SGHTA and CDR2 is FQGNSA. Written as DNA, the CDR3 is TGTGCCAGCAGCCTAAATCCCGTGGATACGCAGTATTTT. Translated: CASSLNPVDTQYF.